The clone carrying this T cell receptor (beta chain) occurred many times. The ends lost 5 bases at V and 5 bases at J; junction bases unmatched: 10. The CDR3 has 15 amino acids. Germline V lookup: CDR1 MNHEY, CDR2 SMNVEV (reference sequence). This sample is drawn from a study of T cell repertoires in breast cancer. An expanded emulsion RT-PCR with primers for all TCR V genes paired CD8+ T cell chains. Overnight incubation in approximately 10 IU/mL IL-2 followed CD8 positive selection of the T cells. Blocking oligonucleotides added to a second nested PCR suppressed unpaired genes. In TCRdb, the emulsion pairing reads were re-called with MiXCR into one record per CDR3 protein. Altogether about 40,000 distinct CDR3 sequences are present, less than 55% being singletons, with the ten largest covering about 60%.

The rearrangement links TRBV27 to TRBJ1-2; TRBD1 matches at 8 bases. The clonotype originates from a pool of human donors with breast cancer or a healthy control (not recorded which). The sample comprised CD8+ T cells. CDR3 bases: TGTGCCAGCAGTCCCACCCAGGACAGGGTTTATGGCTACACCTTC. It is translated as CASSPTQDRVYGYTF.